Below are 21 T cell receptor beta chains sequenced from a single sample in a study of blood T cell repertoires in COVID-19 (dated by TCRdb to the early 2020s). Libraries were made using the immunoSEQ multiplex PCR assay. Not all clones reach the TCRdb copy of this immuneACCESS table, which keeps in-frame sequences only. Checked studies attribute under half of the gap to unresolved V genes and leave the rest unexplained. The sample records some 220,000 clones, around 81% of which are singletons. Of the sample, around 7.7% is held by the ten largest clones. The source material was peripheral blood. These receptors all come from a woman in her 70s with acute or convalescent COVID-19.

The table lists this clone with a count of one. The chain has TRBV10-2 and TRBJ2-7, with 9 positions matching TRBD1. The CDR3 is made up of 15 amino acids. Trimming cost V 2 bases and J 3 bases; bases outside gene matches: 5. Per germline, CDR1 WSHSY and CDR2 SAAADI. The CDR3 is CASSERDRVNYEQYF. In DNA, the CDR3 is TGCGCCAGCAGTGAGAGGGACAGGGTTAACTACGAGCAGTACTTC.

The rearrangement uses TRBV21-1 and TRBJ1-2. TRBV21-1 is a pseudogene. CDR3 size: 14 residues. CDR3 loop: CASSKRQRDYGYTF. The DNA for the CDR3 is TGTGCCAGCAGCAAAAGGCAGAGGGACTATGGCTACACCTTC.

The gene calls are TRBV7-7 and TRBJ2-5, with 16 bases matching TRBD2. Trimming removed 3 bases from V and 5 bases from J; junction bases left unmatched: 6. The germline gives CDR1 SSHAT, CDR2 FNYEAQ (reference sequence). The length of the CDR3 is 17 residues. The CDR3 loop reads CASSFGTSGGARETQYF. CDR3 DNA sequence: TGTGCCAGCAGCTTTGGGACTAGCGGGGGGGCTAGGGAGACCCAGTACTTC.

CDR3 sequence (DNA): TGTGCCAGCAGTCTCGGACAGGGCCGGGGGTACACTGAAGCTTTCTTT. The encoded protein is CASSLGQGRGYTEAFF. V usage is TRBV27 and J usage is TRBJ1-1; TRBD1 matches 8 bases. V dropped 5 bases and J dropped 3; count of bases not matched to a gene: 11. Germline loops: CDR1 MNHEY, CDR2 SMNVEV (reference sequence). This CDR3 contains 16 residues.

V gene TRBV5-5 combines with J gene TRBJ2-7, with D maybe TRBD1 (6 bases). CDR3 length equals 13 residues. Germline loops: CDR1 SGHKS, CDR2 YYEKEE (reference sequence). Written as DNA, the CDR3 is TGTGCCAGCAGCTTGGAGGTCGGGACAAAAGAATGCGTC. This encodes CASSLEVGTKECV.

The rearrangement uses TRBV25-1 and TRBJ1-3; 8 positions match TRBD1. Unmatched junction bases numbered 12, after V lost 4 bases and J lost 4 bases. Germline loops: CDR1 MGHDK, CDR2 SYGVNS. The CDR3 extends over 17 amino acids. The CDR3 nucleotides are TGTGCCAGCAGTGGGATAGAAAACAGGGGGAGAGGAAACACCATATATTTT. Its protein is CASSGIENRGRGNTIYF. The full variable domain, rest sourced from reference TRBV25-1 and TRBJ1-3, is EADIYQTPRYLVIGTGKKITLECSQTMGHDKMYWYQQDPGMELHLIHYSYGVNSTEKGDLSSESTVSRIRTEHFPLTLESARPSHTSQYLCASSGIENRGRGNTIYFGEGSWLTVV.

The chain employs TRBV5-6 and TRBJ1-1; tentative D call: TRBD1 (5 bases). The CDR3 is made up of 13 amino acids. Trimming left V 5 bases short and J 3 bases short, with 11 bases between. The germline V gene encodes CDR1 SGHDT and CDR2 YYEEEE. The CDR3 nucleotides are TGTGCCAGCAGAGGGGTTTCGGACACTGAAGCTTTCTTT. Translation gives CASRGVSDTEAFF.

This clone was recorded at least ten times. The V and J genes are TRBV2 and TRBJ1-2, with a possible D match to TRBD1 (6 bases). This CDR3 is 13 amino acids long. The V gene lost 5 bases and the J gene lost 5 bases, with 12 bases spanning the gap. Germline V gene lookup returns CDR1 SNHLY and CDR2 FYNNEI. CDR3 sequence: CASSWTEGYGYTF. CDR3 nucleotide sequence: TGTGCCAGCAGTTGGACAGAAGGGTATGGCTACACCTTC.

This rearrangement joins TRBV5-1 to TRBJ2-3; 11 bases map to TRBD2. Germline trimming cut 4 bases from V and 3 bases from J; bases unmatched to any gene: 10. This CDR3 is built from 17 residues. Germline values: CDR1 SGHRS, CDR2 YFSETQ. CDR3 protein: CASSALSLAGVTDTQYF. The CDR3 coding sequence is TGCGCCAGCAGCGCCCTATCACTAGCGGGAGTTACAGATACGCAGTATTTT.

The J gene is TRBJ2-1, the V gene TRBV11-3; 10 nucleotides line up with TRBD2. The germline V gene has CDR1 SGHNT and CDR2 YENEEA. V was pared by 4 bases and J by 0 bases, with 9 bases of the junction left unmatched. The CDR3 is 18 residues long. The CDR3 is CASSSPSGGPSSYNEQFF. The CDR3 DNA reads TGTGCCAGCAGCTCGCCTAGCGGGGGCCCGAGCTCCTACAATGAGCAGTTCTTC.

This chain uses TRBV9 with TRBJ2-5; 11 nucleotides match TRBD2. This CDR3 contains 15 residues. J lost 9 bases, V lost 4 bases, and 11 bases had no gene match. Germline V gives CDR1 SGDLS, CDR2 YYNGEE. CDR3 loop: CASSPGTSGSGAQYF. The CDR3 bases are TGTGCCAGCAGCCCCGGGACTAGCGGTTCCGGGGCCCAGTACTTC.

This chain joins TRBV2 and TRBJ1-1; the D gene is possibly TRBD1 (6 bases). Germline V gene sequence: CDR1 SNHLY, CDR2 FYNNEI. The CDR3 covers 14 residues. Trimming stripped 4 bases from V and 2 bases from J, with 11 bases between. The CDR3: CASSVQGINTEAFF. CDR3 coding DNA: TGTGCCAGCAGTGTACAGGGTATCAACACTGAAGCTTTCTTT.

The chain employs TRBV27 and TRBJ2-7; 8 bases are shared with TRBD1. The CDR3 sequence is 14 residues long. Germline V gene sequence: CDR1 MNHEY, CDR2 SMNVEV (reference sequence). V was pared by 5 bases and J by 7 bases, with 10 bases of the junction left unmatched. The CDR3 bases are TGTGCCAGCAGTATCCCCGGACAGGGTAAAGAGCAGTACTTC. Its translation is CASSIPGQGKEQYF.

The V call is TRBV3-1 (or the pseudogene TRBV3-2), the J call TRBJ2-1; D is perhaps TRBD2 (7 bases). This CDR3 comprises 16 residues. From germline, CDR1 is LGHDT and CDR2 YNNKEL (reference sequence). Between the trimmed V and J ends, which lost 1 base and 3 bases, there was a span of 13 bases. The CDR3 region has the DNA TGTGCCAGCAGCCAAGGGGGGCTAGCGGTCTACAATGAGCAGTTCTTC. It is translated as CASSQGGLAVYNEQFF.

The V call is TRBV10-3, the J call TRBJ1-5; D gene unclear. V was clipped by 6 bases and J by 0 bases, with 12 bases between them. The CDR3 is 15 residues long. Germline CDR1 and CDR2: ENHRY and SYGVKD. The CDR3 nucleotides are TGTGCCATCAGCGATATCCGGGATAGCAATCAGCCCCAGCATTTT. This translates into CAISDIRDSNQPQHF.

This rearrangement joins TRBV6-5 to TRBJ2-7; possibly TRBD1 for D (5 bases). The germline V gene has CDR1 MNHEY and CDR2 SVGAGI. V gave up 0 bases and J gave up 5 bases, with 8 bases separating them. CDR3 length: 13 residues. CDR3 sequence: CASSYSAGNEQYV. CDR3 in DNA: TGTGCCAGCAGTTACTCGGCAGGGAACGAGCAGTACGTC.

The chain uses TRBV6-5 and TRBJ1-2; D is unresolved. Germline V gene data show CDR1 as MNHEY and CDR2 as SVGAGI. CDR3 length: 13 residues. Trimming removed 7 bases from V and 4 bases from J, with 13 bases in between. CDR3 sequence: CASTHQVSYGYTF. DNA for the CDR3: TGTGCCAGCACCCATCAGGTATCCTATGGCTACACCTTC.

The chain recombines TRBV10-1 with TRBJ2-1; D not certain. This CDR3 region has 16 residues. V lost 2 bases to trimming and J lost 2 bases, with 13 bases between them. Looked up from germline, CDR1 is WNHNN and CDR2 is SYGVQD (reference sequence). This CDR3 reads CASSEALGIAYNEQFF. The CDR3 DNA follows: TGCGCCAGCAGTGAGGCTCTGGGCATAGCCTACAATGAGCAGTTCTTC.

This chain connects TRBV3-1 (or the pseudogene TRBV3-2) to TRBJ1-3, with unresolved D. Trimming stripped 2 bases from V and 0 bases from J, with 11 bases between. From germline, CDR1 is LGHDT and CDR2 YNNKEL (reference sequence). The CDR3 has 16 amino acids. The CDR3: CASSQNPGISGNTIYF. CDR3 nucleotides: TGTGCCAGCAGCCAAAACCCGGGGATCTCTGGAAACACCATATATTTT.

CDR3 protein: CASGGNYGYTF. In DNA, the CDR3 is TGTGCCAGCGGGGGGAACTATGGCTACACCTTC. This chain uses TRBV7-9 with TRBJ1-2; D perhaps matches TRBD1 (5 bases). Trimming took off 8 bases at V and 2 bases at J, with 6 bases between the two ends. Germline-derived CDR1 and CDR2 are SEHNR and FQNEAQ (reference sequence). The CDR3 length is 11 residues. Based on the CDR3 plus reference TRBV7-9 and TRBJ1-2, the full variable domain is DTGVSQNPRHKITKRGQNVTFRCDPISEHNRLYWYRQTLGQGPEFLTYFQNEAQLEKSRLLSDRFSAERPKGSFSTLEIQRTEQGDSAMYLCASGGNYGYTFGSGTRLTVV.

The CDR3, as DNA: TGTGCCAGCAGCGTAGAGGTCTGGGGGCGGGATGGCTACACCTTC. This encodes CASSVEVWGRDGYTF. The rearrangement links TRBV9 to TRBJ1-2, with D maybe TRBD1 (6 bases). Germline V gives CDR1 SGDLS, CDR2 YYNGEE. V dropped 0 bases and J dropped 6 bases, with 15 bases sitting between them. The CDR3 spans 15 residues.